The source of this T cell receptor beta chain is a study of T cell responses to AZD1222 COVID-19 vaccine (dated by TCRdb to 2020 to 2023). Broadly, across the study: A total of over 230 trial participants underwent TCR sequencing, of whom roughly 210 received two doses of AZD1222 and about 25 received two doses of the MenACWY control vaccine. Enrollment into the trials was organized by age into subgroups of 18-55, 56-69 and 70-plus years, and those subgroups contained approximately 160, 26 and 62 TCR-sequenced participants, respectively.

Counted from cysteine to phenylalanine, this CDR3 has 12 amino acids. Only the CDR3 part of the read is kept: 36 bases, read in frame from the first base. V and J are truncated by 7 bases and 1 base respectively, leaving an intervening sequence of 5 bases. For CDR1 and CDR2, the germline V gene lists SNHLY and FYNNEI. What the time point label conveys for this sample: about 28 days (+/-7) after the second vaccine dose. Because spike-specific TCR depth and breadth did not differ between the two schedules, AZD1222 recipients who got a second dose at roughly 4 weeks were pooled with those who got a second dose at roughly 12 weeks. Vaccinee samples came from UK trials COV001 and COV002, including a single-blind randomized controlled phase 2/3 trial of AZD1222 (ChAdOx1 nCoV-19) in healthy adults. For TCRbeta chain sequencing, PBMC samples from trial participants were taken at day 0 and at day 28 after the second dose.

The CDR3 regions of human TCRbeta chains were subjected to immunosequencing. The authors processed their data as follows. Repertoire TCRs were checked for matches against a reference library of SARS-CoV-2-specific TCRs that had been generated using the MIRA antigen-specificity platform. Breadth meant the fraction of unique TCRs that were SARS-CoV-2-associated, whereas depth meant the fraction of total T cells that were SARS-CoV-2-associated. Using the MIRA data, each spike-specific TCR was assigned both to the spike region to which the TCR was reactive and to a CD4 or CD8 class. Log10-transformed breadth and depth values were compared by one-way ANOVA with Sidak's multiple comparisons tests. What TCRdb holds here is the immuneACCESS table cut down to in-frame rearrangements. Part of the clones is not present; checked against another copy, under half of the missing clones reflect an unresolved V gene, and the others are unexplained. V and J calls plus clone size are reproduced from that table; the DNA served to infer D and trimming. The sample yields about 270,000 clones; almost 95% were counted once. The ten biggest clones cover around 0.57% of the sample.

Worth noting for this clone: This clone's antigen is unknown. There are no base qualities to consult, and no much larger clone falls within one base.

Beyond this particular receptor, the publication reports: Vaccine-associated CD4 TCRs spanned the whole spike protein, with dominant responses in regions 160-218 and 743-854. Spike-specific TCR breadth and depth rose significantly after two AZD1222 doses compared with day 0 and with MenACWY recipients. The 56-69-year group was small, and its depth increase did not reach significance, likely because of low power. Nearly half of unique spike-specific TCRs reportedly recognized epitopes outside regions mutated in the B.1.351 and B.1.1.7 variants. Participants were mostly white British, with more females than males. The authors suggested clonal diversity may have been underestimated. Conclusions about previously exposed vaccinees were limited because only six or seven AZD1222 recipients were SARS-CoV-2 seropositive at baseline. Because no day 14 peak-response samples were available, the repertoires could be characterized only after the peak T cell response.

In this chain, TRBV2 is recombined with TRBJ1-3; confidence is insufficient to name the D gene. The input for sequencing was peripheral blood, taken 28 days after the second AZD1222 dose. This clonotype was sampled from an adult who received the AZD1222 COVID-19 vaccine. The CDR3 protein: CASTGSGNTIYF. The DNA sequence is given as TGTGCCAGCACGGGTTCTGGAAACACCATATATTTT.